This T cell receptor (beta chain) was identified during a study of blood T cell repertoires in COVID-19. Study background: From the United States, Italy and Spain came samples of acute and convalescent COVID-19. Sources were T cells, B-cell-depleted T cells, or PBMCs; the material itself was cDNA or gDNA.

The CDR3 sequence is 15 residues long. CDR1 and CDR2 (germline): SGHKS, YYEKEE (reference sequence). The V and J ends lost 0 bases and 8 bases, in that order; junction bases with no gene match: 5. In the authors' workflow: The authors estimated nucleated cell counts from reference gene primer amplification. Measured with immunoSEQ multiplex PCR; TCRdb has only the in-frame clones, and not every one. V, J and clone size were drawn from that table, and D and trimming were deduced from the DNA. The repertoire holds 100,000 or so clones, roughly 90% seen once, with over 15% in the top ten. The receptor comes from a human donor with acute or convalescent COVID-19. The donor label of this sample is uncertain. The V and J genes are TRBV5-5 and TRBJ1-6; 7 bases line up with TRBD1. Sequenced sample: peripheral blood. The CDR3 here is CASSLVVDRDSPLHF. CDR3 DNA: TGTGCCAGCAGCTTGGTGGTCGACAGGGATTCACCCCTCCACTTT.